This note documents a single T cell receptor beta chain sequence. Its cognate antigen is unknown. Here immunoSEQ multiplex PCR was the method, and the copy in TCRdb shows in-frame clones only, minus some. The sample shows under 550,000 clones, almost 97% of them seen only once. These data originate in a study of shared clonotypes between healthy human individuals. Notes on the study in general: The generation probabilities recorded for non-shared clonotypes fell below those of clonotypes shared by all four donors.

With 4 bases removed from V and 1 base from J, the gap between germline ends came to 8 bases. The CDR3 extends over 13 amino acids. Germline CDR1 and CDR2: MGHRA and YSYEKL. This sequence joins TRBV4-1 and TRBJ2-7, with a possible D match to TRBD2 (6 bases). Sequenced material: naive CD4+ T cells sorted from blood. Subset denoted: CD45RA+ positively selected. The receptor was isolated from a woman aged 25 to 45 in good health. The DNA of the CDR3 is TGCGCCAGCAGCCGACTAGGGTCCTACGAGCAGTACTTC. The encoded protein is CASSRLGSYEQYF.